This T cell receptor beta chain derives from a study of cytomegalovirus exposure and HLA in healthy donors listed by TCRdb under 2017. For context, the study as a whole: According to an earlier analysis of several hundred of the donors, 150 million to 200 million T cells yielded 90 million to 140 million unique TCR beta sequences and 276 Gb of sequence data. Roughly 300 gigabases of sequencing data and approximately 92 million unique TCR sequences made up an early release that covered 500 to 700 HLA-typed donors. Of the approximately 370 genotyped donors, 80% to 90% were placed in the genetic ancestry cluster associated with self-reported Caucasian donors. The aim of the study was to test whether cataloging public T cell receptors could identify signatures of past pathogen exposure. Using immunosequencing, the study profiled T cell repertoires from 640 or so subjects and related those repertoires to cytomegalovirus serostatus. Along with the roughly 670-subject first cohort, a separate validation cohort of over a hundred different subjects was used. High-throughput TCR immunosequencing, statistical association of individual TCRs with disease status, and machine learning were combined to predict cytomegalovirus infection status. A later analysis re-analyzed previously published TCR beta repertoires from roughly 690 donors and added high-resolution HLA genotyping to study TCR occurrence patterns. Rather than using new phenotypic data, the later analysis identified candidate immune exposures from TCR beta sequences and from how often those sequences occurred across donors. An earlier analysis of 587 of the donors used high-throughput TCR beta sequencing to judge whether each TCR beta V gene segment behaved as functional or pseudogenic. Donor age, sex, ethnicity and CMV serostatus were collected together with the repertoire data. Genome-wide SNP genotypes for about 55% of the roughly 670 donors were used in a later genetic analysis, which treated that subset as a discovery cohort. All discovery cohort repertoires had been generated on a single sequencing platform. Class I and class II HLA loci were covered by the typing at four-digit resolution. Typing coverage differed by locus: A, B, C, DRB1 and DQB1 were typed in roughly 620-640 donors, DQA1 in about 550, DPA1 in some 610, and DPB1 in around 440. Several DR-DQ haplotypes were treated as single units for association and clustering because of strong linkage in the cohort. Among a few hundred genotyped donors of the cohort, an average of about 240,000 unique TCR beta nucleotide sequences were sequenced per donor, approximately 20% of them non-productive.

The cohort was made up of several hundred healthy bone marrow donors. At the time of sampling, all cohort members were nominally healthy, though unrecorded immune exposures were likely present. The donor was CMV seropositive and belonged to the group of around 300 seropositive cohort members. Each donor provided a peripheral blood sample, and peripheral blood mononuclear cells were used for TCR beta sequencing. Genomic DNA was extracted from the blood cell samples with the Qiagen DNeasy Blood Extraction Kit. The germline V gene specifies SNHLY as CDR1 and FYNNEI as CDR2. V and J lose 6 bases and 0 bases, and a span of 17 bases separates them. CDR3 length: 16 amino acids, cysteine to phenylalanine. Only the CDR3 part of the read is kept: 48 bases, read in frame from the first base. The library was generated by the immunoSEQ multiplex PCR assay. For the multiplex PCR, a mixture combining 60 forward primers for TCR Vbeta segments and 13 reverse primers for TCR Jbeta segments was used. A multiplex PCR assay on genomic DNA amplified the CDR3 region of rearranged TCR beta genes. On the Illumina HiSeq System, the amplified TCR beta libraries were sequenced as 87-base-pair reads. On the study's bioinformatics: Across the roughly 700 repertoires, a later analysis counted tens of millions of unique TCR beta chains, roughly 11 million of which were shared by at least two donors. Raw reads were error-corrected and collapsed into unique sequences with a nearest-neighbor algorithm that merged closely related sequences to remove PCR and sequencing errors. Alignment of CDR3 sequences to IMGT reference sequences was used to assign V, D and J gene segments. Each retained sequence needed at least a six-nucleotide match to both a V gene segment and a J gene segment. Rearrangements were called productive when the CDR3 lacked stop codons and stayed in frame with V and J; all others were non-productive. Following IMGT convention, CDR3 was defined as the stretch from the second conserved V-encoded cysteine up to the conserved J-encoded phenylalanine. The earlier analysis of fewer than 700 of the donors excluded sequences that lacked an unambiguous match to a single V gene segment. In an earlier analysis of 500 to 750 of the donors, V segments were called functional above 56.7% productive rearrangements and were called segregating when the between-donor standard deviation exceeded 5%. A statistical classification framework was built for diagnosing cytomegalovirus status from the catalog of TCR beta chain sequences. V and J gene assignment, in a later analysis, came from comparing TCR nucleotide sequences with IMGT/GENE-DB human TR gene sequences. A later analysis assigned CDR3 sequences and most-parsimonious VDJ recombination scenarios with the TCRdist pipeline. In a later analysis, every TCR beta chain was defined by the combination of its CDR3 amino acid sequence and its V-gene family, and reads without a unique V-gene family were dropped. As a way to deal with suspected cross-contamination and a sequencing artifact, a later analysis dropped over 550 nucleotide sequences that were highly shared and had low generation probability. A later analysis calculated a clonal expansion index for each public chain from normalized within-repertoire ranks of inferred template counts. A later analysis computed generation probabilities with a VDJ recombination model fitted to out-of-frame rearrangements, and checked the results against IGoR. Hypergeometric tests were used in a later analysis to score TCR-TCR, TCR-HLA and TCR-CMV co-occurrence, with a repertoire-size bias correction applied to the TCR pairs. In a later analysis, false discovery rates were estimated by permuting HLA or CMV assignments 20 times. A later analysis grouped co-occurring TCRs with DBSCAN, adding TCRdist sequence similarity when clustering within HLA-allele-positive subsets. Co-occurrence clustering excluded repertoires with fewer than 30,000 or more than 120,000 public chains, plus five with anomalous nucleotide sharing. TCRdb re-hosts the immuneACCESS table, in-frame sequences only. Its copies lack some clones; in the studies checked, an unresolved V gene accounts for under half of them, and the cause for the rest is not known. V and J calls and clone size come straight from that table; D and trimming were deduced from the DNA. This sample has tens of thousands of clones in its table, and 71% of those were observed once. 20% to 30% of the sample belongs to the ten largest clones.

What the authors observed across the whole study: In a later analysis, several top co-occurrence clusters were reported to appear linked to parvovirus B19, influenza, CMV and Epstein-Barr virus. An association between a missense DCLRE1C variant and V-gene and J-gene trimming of TCR beta chains was found in a later genetic analysis and replicated in an independent cohort. In a later analysis, the rate of TCR association differed among HLA loci, with DRB1 alleles having the most associated TCRs and HLA-C alleles having the fewest. In vitro tests confirmed that three of the cytomegalovirus-associated TCR beta chains recognize cytomegalovirus antigens. Because counts were too low, some 17 rarely observed V segments, including chromosome 9 orphons, were left out of the earlier analysis of a few hundred of the donors. Because the 87-base-pair reads could not distinguish some IMGT-functional V segments, including TRBV6-2 and TRBV6-3, those segments were excluded. Presence/absence analyses assumed roughly uniform sequencing depth across donors, an assumption that may not hold. The sequencing pipeline was judged likely to have produced a cluster of highly shared sequence variants as a technical artifact. In a later analysis, 16,951 TCR beta sequences were associated with specific HLA alleles at a false discovery rate of 0.05. This cohort had only TCR beta chains sequenced, and the lack of alpha or paired-chain data limited which features could be detected. A further reported finding was that TCR beta sequences accurately predicted the HLA-A and HLA-B alleles for most subjects in the first cohort. Because HLA typing was unavailable for some donors at each locus, only the typed subset was used in association tests. The authors suggested that the approach could potentially be generalized to other disease states and immunological phenotypes. In an earlier analysis of approximately 600 of the donors, most TCR beta V segments were observed in productive rearrangements about 87% or about 30% of the time, broadly matching IMGT annotations. A later analysis found that most CMV-associated TCR beta chains appeared HLA-restricted, with HLA associations seemingly driven largely by CMV exposure. Compared with the roughly 710-donor mean, donors in an Asian-associated ancestry cluster had fewer N-insertions in productive TCRs, according to a later genetic analysis. In the study, 150 to 200 TCR beta chains were listed as associated with cytomegalovirus. For the cohort, immune exposure information was limited to CMV serostatus. In a later analysis, HLA-associated TCR beta chains were found to be more clonally expanded and to have lower generation probabilities than equally common non-associated chains. Correlated functional status among segregating V segments might reflect linkage disequilibrium, but an unknown experimental factor could not be ruled out. Strong co-occurrence of HLA alleles, especially DR and DQ, made assigning TCR associations to individual alleles difficult. Cytomegalovirus status was reported to be diagnosed by the classifier with high specificity and sensitivity in both the original and validation cohorts. Most TCR sequences were seen in very few donors, while some public TCRs were found in many individuals.

Concerning this clone itself: The antigen it recognizes is unknown. Within one base of it there is no much larger clone, and no base qualities were kept.

This receptor was obtained from a man aged 50 or older in good health and CMV-seropositive. This chain joins TRBV2 to TRBJ1-2; too little of a D gene remains to name it. Sequencing was done on a sample of PBMCs. The encoded CDR3 is CASRDYSLGANYGYTF. The sequenced DNA is TGTGCCAGCAGGGACTATAGTCTGGGAGCTAACTATGGCTACACCTTC.